Listed below are T cell receptor beta chains from one sample, sequenced in a study of siplizumab effects on memory and regulatory T cells. Measured with immunoSEQ multiplex PCR; TCRdb has only the in-frame clones, and not every one. The sample holds more than 85,000 clones, around 92% seen once. Specimen: Tregs sorted from blood. These receptors were collected from a human donor in good health. The CDR3 runs from the conserved cysteine through the conserved F or W. Fields, in order: CDR3 DNA, CDR3 protein, J gene, V gene, clone size, D gene. D genes are given only for firm matches. The listing skips clone size in some rows; elsewhere it reads once, few, many or a size class.

CDR3 DNA: TGTGCCATCAGTGAATCTCCGGGACAGGGTACCTACAATGAGCAGTTCTTC; CDR3 protein: CAISESPGQGTYNEQFF; J gene: TRBJ2-1; V gene: TRBV10-3; clone size: once; D gene: TRBD1
CDR3 DNA: TGTGCCAGTAGTCTACCACCCGGACGGGAAAACTATGGCTACACCTTC; CDR3 protein: CASSLPPGRENYGYTF; J gene: TRBJ1-2; V gene: TRBV19; clone size: NA; D gene: NA
CDR3 DNA: TGTGCCAGCAGTGAGTGGTCCCCTCGGGATGGCTACACCTTC; CDR3 protein: CASSEWSPRDGYTF; J gene: TRBJ1-2; V gene: TRBV2; clone size: NA; D gene: NA
CDR3 DNA: TGTGCCAGCAGTGTGACAGGGCCTAACTATGGCTACACCTTC; CDR3 protein: CASSVTGPNYGYTF; J gene: TRBJ1-2; V gene: TRBV28; clone size: once; D gene: TRBD1
CDR3 DNA: TGTGCCAGCAGCCTGGACGCAGGGGACGGTGGCTACACCTTC; CDR3 protein: CASSLDAGDGGYTF; J gene: TRBJ1-2; V gene: TRBV7-9; clone size: NA; D gene: NA
CDR3 DNA: TGCGCCAGCAGCTTGGGGCAATTCACAGATACGCAGTATTTT; CDR3 protein: CASSLGQFTDTQYF; J gene: TRBJ2-3; V gene: TRBV5-1; clone size: once; D gene: NA
CDR3 DNA: TGTGCCAGCAGCGTGCCGGGACTAGCGGGATCAGATACGCAGTATTTT; CDR3 protein: CASSVPGLAGSDTQYF; J gene: TRBJ2-3; V gene: TRBV9; clone size: once; D gene: TRBD2
CDR3 DNA: TGTGCCAGCAGCGACACACGCGGCGGGAGAAGGGTGGCGAAGCAGTTCTTC; CDR3 protein: CASSDTRGGRRVAKQFF; J gene: TRBJ2-1; V gene: TRBV7-8; clone size: NA; D gene: TRBD2
CDR3 DNA: TGCGCCAGCAGCTTGGCGTGGGATGGCGAGCAGTACTTC; CDR3 protein: CASSLAWDGEQYF; J gene: TRBJ2-7; V gene: TRBV5-1; clone size: NA; D gene: NA
CDR3 DNA: TGTGCCAGTAGAGAGCGCGGGAGGCTTACAGATACGCAGTATTTT; CDR3 protein: CASRERGRLTDTQYF; J gene: TRBJ2-3; V gene: TRBV19; clone size: once; D gene: TRBD2
CDR3 DNA: TGTGCCAGCAGTCGGCCTAGCGGGAACAATGAGCAGTTCTTC; CDR3 protein: CASSRPSGNNEQFF; J gene: TRBJ2-1; V gene: TRBV6-5; clone size: NA; D gene: TRBD2
CDR3 DNA: TGCGCCAGCAGTGGAATAGTTATAGGGAAACCCTACGAGCAGTACTTC; CDR3 protein: CASSGIVIGKPYEQYF; J gene: TRBJ2-7; V gene: TRBV10-2; clone size: NA; D gene: NA
CDR3 DNA: TGTGCCAGCAGTTTCACAATGGGACAGGGGTTCCACGAGCAGTACTTC; CDR3 protein: CASSFTMGQGFHEQYF; J gene: TRBJ2-7; V gene: TRBV11-2; clone size: NA; D gene: TRBD1
CDR3 DNA: TGTGCCAGCGCGACTGGCCGGGGAACGAGCTATGGCTACACCTTC; CDR3 protein: CASATGRGTSYGYTF; J gene: TRBJ1-2; V gene: TRBV28; clone size: NA; D gene: NA
CDR3 DNA: TGTGCCAGCAGTTTATCCGGGACAGGGAGTACAAACATTCAGTACTTC; CDR3 protein: CASSLSGTGSTNIQYF; J gene: TRBJ2-4; V gene: TRBV28; clone size: once; D gene: TRBD1
CDR3 DNA: TGTGCCAACCGAGTGAAGGGAAGGTACAATGAGCAGTTCTTC; CDR3 protein: CANRVKGRYNEQFF; J gene: TRBJ2-1; V gene: TRBV6-1; clone size: NA; D gene: NA
CDR3 DNA: TGTGCCAGCAGCCAAGCTTCGGTGGAGACCCAGTACTTC; CDR3 protein: CASSQASVETQYF; J gene: TRBJ2-5; V gene: TRBV6-6; clone size: NA; D gene: NA
CDR3 DNA: TGTGCCAGCAGCCCCATCAATATCGGGGAGACCCAGTACTTC; CDR3 protein: CASSPINIGETQYF; J gene: TRBJ2-5; V gene: TRBV7-2; clone size: NA; D gene: NA
CDR3 DNA: TGCGCCAGCAGTTTGGTTGGATACGAGCAGTACTTC; CDR3 protein: CASSLVGYEQYF; J gene: TRBJ2-7; V gene: TRBV5-1; clone size: NA; D gene: NA
CDR3 DNA: TGTGCCAGCAGCTTAGTTGGACTAGCGGGATCTGAGCAGTTCTTC; CDR3 protein: CASSLVGLAGSEQFF; J gene: TRBJ2-1; V gene: TRBV7-2; clone size: NA; D gene: TRBD2
CDR3 DNA: TGTGCCAGCAGCCCCGGACTAGCGGGAGCCAATGAGCAGTTCTTC; CDR3 protein: CASSPGLAGANEQFF; J gene: TRBJ2-1; V gene: TRBV7-8; clone size: once; D gene: TRBD2
CDR3 DNA: TGTGCCAGCAGTTTAAGGGGGACTAGCGGCTACAGCTCCTACAATGAGCAGTTCTTC; CDR3 protein: CASSLRGTSGYSSYNEQFF; J gene: TRBJ2-1; V gene: TRBV27; clone size: once; D gene: TRBD2
CDR3 DNA: TGTGCCAGCTCACCTCCCCTAGCGGGGGTCTACGAGCAGTACTTC; CDR3 protein: CASSPPLAGVYEQYF; J gene: TRBJ2-7; V gene: TRBV18; clone size: NA; D gene: TRBD2
CDR3 DNA: TGTGCCAGCAGTGAAGCATATTACAGCGAAGATGGCTACACCTTC; CDR3 protein: CASSEAYYSEDGYTF; J gene: TRBJ1-2; V gene: TRBV2; clone size: NA; D gene: NA
CDR3 DNA: TGTGCCAGCAGCAAAGACCCAAGGCGTATCCAAGAGACCCAGTACTTC; CDR3 protein: CASSKDPRRIQETQYF; J gene: TRBJ2-5; V gene: TRBV21-1; clone size: NA; D gene: NA
CDR3 DNA: TGTGCCAGTAGTATTGAGGTCTGGCCCCAGCATTTT; CDR3 protein: CASSIEVWPQHF; J gene: TRBJ1-5; V gene: TRBV19; clone size: NA; D gene: NA
CDR3 DNA: TGTGCCAGCAGTTGGGAGACCTATGGCTACACCTTC; CDR3 protein: CASSWETYGYTF; J gene: TRBJ1-2; V gene: TRBV28; clone size: NA; D gene: NA
CDR3 DNA: TGTGCCAGCTCAGAGGGGGCCGCTAGCGGGAGTAACGAGCAGTACTTC; CDR3 protein: CASSEGAASGSNEQYF; J gene: TRBJ2-7; V gene: TRBV18; clone size: NA; D gene: TRBD2
CDR3 DNA: TGTGCCAGTAGTGAGGGAGGAGGAAACACCATATATTTT; CDR3 protein: CASSEGGGNTIYF; J gene: TRBJ1-3; V gene: TRBV19; clone size: NA; D gene: NA
CDR3 DNA: TGTGCCTCACGGGGCGGAACTAATGAAAAACTGTTTTTT; CDR3 protein: CASRGGTNEKLFF; J gene: TRBJ1-4; V gene: TRBV10-3; clone size: NA; D gene: NA
CDR3 DNA: TGCGCCAGCAGCTTGGACCAGGGGGGCTATGGCTACACCTTC; CDR3 protein: CASSLDQGGYGYTF; J gene: TRBJ1-2; V gene: TRBV5-1; clone size: NA; D gene: TRBD1
CDR3 DNA: TGTGCCAGCAGTGCTTTATGGGGGACAGGTAATGAAAAACTGTTTTTT; CDR3 protein: CASSALWGTGNEKLFF; J gene: TRBJ1-4; V gene: TRBV6-1; clone size: NA; D gene: TRBD1
CDR3 DNA: TGTGCCAGCAGCCTGGACATTTCTAGCACAGATACGCAGTATTTT; CDR3 protein: CASSLDISSTDTQYF; J gene: TRBJ2-3; V gene: TRBV5-6; clone size: NA; D gene: NA
CDR3 DNA: TGCGCCAGCAGCTTGTCCGCCTCTACGAACCAAGAGACCCAGTACTTC; CDR3 protein: CASSLSASTNQETQYF; J gene: TRBJ2-5; V gene: TRBV5-1; clone size: few; D gene: NA
CDR3 DNA: TGCGCCAGCAATAGCCGGGACAGGGGGCTTCCTGAAGCTTTCTTT; CDR3 protein: CASNSRDRGLPEAFF; J gene: TRBJ1-1; V gene: TRBV10-2; clone size: NA; D gene: TRBD1
CDR3 DNA: TGTGCCAGCAGCACCTGGGACAGGGGACCTCGGAGCAATCAGCCCCAGCATTTT; CDR3 protein: CASSTWDRGPRSNQPQHF; J gene: TRBJ1-5; V gene: TRBV7-8; clone size: once; D gene: TRBD1
CDR3 DNA: TGTGCCAGCAGCGTAGGACTAGCCCAATTCTACGAGCAGTACTTC; CDR3 protein: CASSVGLAQFYEQYF; J gene: TRBJ2-7; V gene: TRBV9; clone size: NA; D gene: TRBD2
CDR3 DNA: TGTGCCAGCAGCTTCGGAGGGCTAGCGGGTGAGCAGTTCTTC; CDR3 protein: CASSFGGLAGEQFF; J gene: TRBJ2-1; V gene: TRBV11-3; clone size: NA; D gene: TRBD2
CDR3 DNA: TGTGCCAGCAGTTTGCCTAACGAGCAGTACTTC; CDR3 protein: CASSLPNEQYF; J gene: TRBJ2-7; V gene: TRBV28; clone size: NA; D gene: NA
CDR3 DNA: TGTGCCAGCAGTTTAAGGAGGACTAGCGCGGGAGAGACCCAGTACTTC; CDR3 protein: CASSLRRTSAGETQYF; J gene: TRBJ2-5; V gene: TRBV27; clone size: NA; D gene: TRBD2
CDR3 DNA: TGTGCCAGCAGCTTAGGGGCACAGGGGGCTGGTGGCTACACCTTC; CDR3 protein: CASSLGAQGAGGYTF; J gene: TRBJ1-2; V gene: TRBV11-2; clone size: NA; D gene: TRBD1
CDR3 DNA: TGTGCCATCAGTGACCGACAGACCAATGAAAAACTGTTTTTT; CDR3 protein: CAISDRQTNEKLFF; J gene: TRBJ1-4; V gene: TRBV10-3; clone size: NA; D gene: NA
CDR3 DNA: TGTGCCAGCAGTTCGATCGACAGCTACGAGCAGTACTTC; CDR3 protein: CASSSIDSYEQYF; J gene: TRBJ2-7; V gene: TRBV6-6; clone size: NA; D gene: NA
CDR3 DNA: TGTGCCAGCAGTTTTAGCGGCCTCTACGAGCAGTACTTC; CDR3 protein: CASSFSGLYEQYF; J gene: TRBJ2-7; V gene: TRBV28; clone size: NA; D gene: NA
CDR3 DNA: TGCAGCGCACCCCATCACCCAAGACAGGCGGAAAAACTGTTTTTT; CDR3 protein: CSAPHHPRQAEKLFF; J gene: TRBJ1-4; V gene: TRBV29-1; clone size: NA; D gene: NA
CDR3 DNA: TGTGCCAGCAGTGATGGACGTATCGCCCGCGCAGATACGCAGTATTTT; CDR3 protein: CASSDGRIARADTQYF; J gene: TRBJ2-3; V gene: TRBV6-1; clone size: NA; D gene: NA
CDR3 DNA: TGTGCCATTCAACCCAGGGGGGGGCGATTACTTAATGAAAAACTGTTTTTT; CDR3 protein: CAIQPRGGRLLNEKLFF; J gene: TRBJ1-4; V gene: TRBV13; clone size: once; D gene: TRBD1
CDR3 DNA: TGTGCCAGCAGCCCTCTTCAGTACTTC; CDR3 protein: CASSPLQYF; J gene: TRBJ2-7; V gene: TRBV21-1; clone size: NA; D gene: NA
CDR3 DNA: TGTGCCAGCAGTACCCTGGGACCCAATGGGTTTAGCAATCAGCCCCAGCATTTT; CDR3 protein: CASSTLGPNGFSNQPQHF; J gene: TRBJ1-5; V gene: TRBV27; clone size: NA; D gene: NA
CDR3 DNA: TGTGCCAGCAGCTTATCTAGCGCCTCCTACAATGAGCAGTTCTTC; CDR3 protein: CASSLSSASYNEQFF; J gene: TRBJ2-1; V gene: TRBV7-2; clone size: NA; D gene: NA
CDR3 DNA: TGTGCCACCCCGGGACAGCCGAACACTGAAGCTTTCTTT; CDR3 protein: CATPGQPNTEAFF; J gene: TRBJ1-1; V gene: TRBV6-1; clone size: NA; D gene: TRBD1
CDR3 DNA: TGCAGCGTTTCGGGTGGGAGAGGGACAGATACGCAGTATTTT; CDR3 protein: CSVSGGRGTDTQYF; J gene: TRBJ2-3; V gene: TRBV29-1; clone size: NA; D gene: NA
CDR3 DNA: TGTGCCAGCAGCTTATTAGAGTCCGAGACCCAGTACTTC; CDR3 protein: CASSLLESETQYF; J gene: TRBJ2-5; V gene: TRBV5-5; clone size: NA; D gene: NA
CDR3 DNA: TGTGCCAGCAGCGTGGGGGGGAAAGCTTTCTCTGGAAACACCATATATTTT; CDR3 protein: CASSVGGKAFSGNTIYF; J gene: TRBJ1-3; V gene: TRBV9; clone size: NA; D gene: NA
CDR3 DNA: TGTGCCAGCAGTTACGGGTTAGCGGGAGGTGAGCAGTTCTTC; CDR3 protein: CASSYGLAGGEQFF; J gene: TRBJ2-1; V gene: TRBV6-5; clone size: NA; D gene: TRBD2
CDR3 DNA: TGTGCCAGCAGCCTACACACGGGTAACACTGAAGCTTTCTTT; CDR3 protein: CASSLHTGNTEAFF; J gene: TRBJ1-1; V gene: TRBV14; clone size: NA; D gene: NA
CDR3 DNA: TGCGCCAGCAGCTCACCCAAACTAGCGGGAAGCACAGATACGCAGTATTTT; CDR3 protein: CASSSPKLAGSTDTQYF; J gene: TRBJ2-3; V gene: TRBV5-1; clone size: NA; D gene: TRBD2